These T cell receptor beta chains were read from a single sample in a study of OX40 agonist ivuxolimab in advanced cancers. Some clones are missing from TCRdb's copy, which holds only in-frame ones; the method was immunoSEQ multiplex PCR. The table records roughly 93,000 clones, about 90% of them present only once. The input for sequencing was CD4+ or CD8+ T cells sorted from blood, taken in a trial of the OX40 agonist ivuxolimab. The receptors come from an adult with an advanced solid tumor such as melanoma, head and neck, liver or kidney cancer. The CDR3 runs from the conserved cysteine through the conserved F or W. The order of the fields is J gene, V gene, CDR3 protein.

TRBJ2-2,TRBV18,CASSPAGLAGLNTGELFF
TRBJ2-1,TRBV5-1,CASSPGGGSYNEQFF
TRBJ2-1,TRBV6-1,CASGTGEGEQFF
TRBJ2-3,TRBV5-1,CASSLARWEKRRDTQYF
TRBJ2-7,TRBV29-1,CSVELYYEQYF
TRBJ2-3,TRBV30,CAWSTSSTDTQYF
TRBJ2-2,TRBV10-3,CAISEAGDTGELFF
TRBJ1-3,TRBV18,CASSVDGNSGNTIYF
TRBJ1-5,TRBV30,CAWSAGAGGNQPQHF
TRBJ2-2,TRBV5-1,CASSLPASGLTGELFF
TRBJ2-1,TRBV4-1,CASSQGLAASSYNEQFF
TRBJ2-2,TRBV9,CASSVNSLNTGELFF
TRBJ2-7,TRBV5-4,CASSSYSYEQYF
TRBJ2-1,TRBV11-2,CASSLKYNEQFF
TRBJ2-1,TRBV4-3,CASSQVPAGGADEQFF
TRBJ2-2,TRBV18,CASSPDGNTGELFF
TRBJ2-7,TRBV5-1,CASSPGQGQEQYF
TRBJ1-5,TRBV30,CAWSRQDNQPQHF
TRBJ2-7,TRBV5-1,CASSPSGLGGSEQYF
TRBJ1-5,TRBV4-1,CASSTIEAGNQPQHF
TRBJ2-7,TRBV11-2,CASSLNVGGRGSEQYF
TRBJ2-5,TRBV5-1,CASSFRETQYF
TRBJ2-2,TRBV5-4,CASSLAGPGELFF